This entry lists 10 T cell receptor beta chains sequenced from one sample in a study of T cell responses to AZD1222 COVID-19 vaccine. Sequencing used immunoSEQ multiplex PCR; TCRdb keeps in-frame clones, though not all of them. This table holds about 150,000 clones, 91% found once. The material sequenced was peripheral blood, taken on day 0 of AZD1222 vaccination. Receptors originate from an adult in good health.

The V gene is TRBV4-3, the J gene TRBJ2-2, with D possibly matching TRBD2 (5 bases). V was clipped by 0 bases and J by 8 bases, with 10 bases between them. This CDR3 has 14 residues. The germline V gene encodes CDR1 LGHNA and CDR2 YSLEER. CDR3 coding DNA: TGCGCCAGCAGCCAAGATCCAGGCGGGGGGGAGCTGTTTTTT. Amino acids: CASSQDPGGGELFF.

The V call is TRBV10-3, the J call TRBJ1-5; 7 bases agree with TRBD1. The CDR3 extends over 15 amino acids. V lost 4 bases, J lost 7 bases, and 10 bases stayed unmatched. Germline-derived CDR1 and CDR2 are ENHRY and SYGVKD. The CDR3 DNA follows: TGTGCCATCAGTGGCGACCGGGACAGCGGGCAGCCCCAGCATTTT. Amino acid sequence: CAISGDRDSGQPQHF.

This chain uses TRBV5-4 with TRBJ2-1; either TRBD1 or TRBD2 may supply D (5 bases each). This CDR3 is 17 amino acids long. Germline V CDR1 and CDR2: SGHNT, YYREEE (reference sequence). V lost 2 bases and J lost 8, with 23 bases in between. The CDR3 protein is CASSFAGDAGSRDEQFF. DNA for the CDR3: TGTGCCAGCAGCTTCGCCGGGGACGCAGGCAGCCGGGATGAGCAGTTCTTC.

The J gene is TRBJ2-7, the V gene TRBV5-1; TRBD2 is a possible D gene (6 bases). The V gene lost 4 bases and the J gene lost 11 bases, with 19 bases spanning the gap. The CDR3 loop spans 13 amino acids. CDR1 and CDR2 from the germline V gene are SGHRS and YFSETQ. CDR3 residues: CASSLGGEGRKYF. In nucleotides, the CDR3 is TGCGCCAGCAGCCTGGGGGGTGAGGGGCGGAAGTACTTC.

This clone has only one observation. J is TRBJ1-2 and V is TRBV19; D not resolved. Germline V gives CDR1 LNHDA, CDR2 SQIVND (reference sequence). CDR3 size: 15 residues. Trimming cost V 6 bases and J 0 bases, with 14 bases left between them. CDR3 amino acids: CASSKRIPPNYGYTF. DNA for the CDR3: TGTGCCAGTAGCAAAAGGATCCCGCCTAACTATGGCTACACCTTC.

The CDR3 nucleotides are TGTGCCAGCAGCCTTCGGACAGGGGGCAACACTGAAGCTTTCTTT. Translating it yields CASSLRTGGNTEAFF. The chain joins TRBV14 to TRBJ1-1, with 11 bases aligning to TRBD1. V was clipped by 4 bases and J by 2 bases; unmatched bases: 3. CDR3 size: 15 residues. CDR1 is SGHDN and CDR2 is FVKESK in the germline V gene.

The J gene is TRBJ1-1, the V gene TRBV6-5; possibly TRBD1 for D (5 bases). CDR1 is MNHEY, CDR2 SVGAGI, per germline. The CDR3 runs to 13 residues. The ends were cut back, 6 bases at V and 1 base at J, with 9 bases in the middle. The DNA of the CDR3 is TGTGCCAGCAGGCCTACAGGGAACACTGAAGCTTTCTTT. This translates into CASRPTGNTEAFF.

V is TRBV10-3 and J is TRBJ2-1, with 7 bases fitting TRBD2. From germline, CDR1 is ENHRY and CDR2 SYGVKD. The CDR3 runs to 14 residues. V was clipped by 1 base and J by 5 bases; unmatched bases: 2. CDR3 nucleotide sequence: TGTGCCATCAGTGAGTGGCGGGAGAACAATGAGCAGTTCTTC. It yields the protein CAISEWRENNEQFF.

This clone was observed a few times. This sequence joins TRBV12-3 or TRBV12-4 and TRBJ1-3, with D uncertain. Trimming stripped 6 bases from V and 0 bases from J, with 6 bases between. The CDR3 has 13 residues. CDR3 nucleotides: TGTGCCAGCAGCTTCGGCTCTGGAAACACCATATATTTT. This codes for CASSFGSGNTIYF.

By sample share, this clone is medium-sized (0.01 to 0.1%). The rearrangement joins TRBV4-3 to TRBJ2-1; D is perhaps TRBD2 (6 bases). Trimming shortened V by 0 bases and J by 7 bases, and 16 bases separated the two germline ends. The CDR3 is 16 amino acids. Germline values: CDR1 LGHNA, CDR2 YSLEER. CDR3 nucleotide sequence: TGCGCCAGCAGCCAAGATGTCCCGGGAGCCAGTAATGAGCAGTTCTTC. Translated: CASSQDVPGASNEQFF.